This T cell receptor (beta chain) was sequenced in a study of blood T cell repertoires in COVID-19. Profiled with immunoSEQ multiplex PCR; TCRdb holds only in-frame clones, not every one. The sample lists about 180,000 clones, roughly 82% occurring once. The V and J ends lost 2 bases and 5 bases, in that order; junction bases with no gene match: 14. Looked up from germline, CDR1 is SNHLY and CDR2 is FYNNEI. The CDR3 consists of 20 residues. The clonotype was recovered from a woman aged 25 to 39 who had recovered from COVID-19. This chain joins TRBV2 and TRBJ1-6; TRBD1 matches at 11 bases. Sequences were obtained from PBMCs or T cells enriched from blood (not recorded which). The chain's CDR3 is CASSESTGQGVWGNNSPLHF. The CDR3 DNA reads as TGTGCCAGCAGTGAATCCACGGGACAGGGGGTCTGGGGAAATAATTCACCCCTCCACTTT.